These 22 T cell receptor beta chains share one sample of origin, sequenced in a study of tumor-infiltrating lymphocytes in primary liver carcinoma. TCR beta cDNA was prepared out of approximately 470 ng total RNA by means of a constant-region primer. TCR beta libraries came from three nested multiplex PCR rounds using slightly modified ARM-PCR. TRBV1-TRBV30 forward primers paired with a C-beta reverse primer were used in the first two PCR rounds, which ran roughly 10 cycles each. TCRdb processed the multiplex PCR reads anew with MiXCR; each CDR3 protein has one entry. The sample has 85,000 to 100,000 distinct CDR3 sequences, around 68% seen once. For each extraction, RNA and DNA were obtained together from around 20-30 mg of unsorted bulk tissue. Material: tumor-adjacent normal liver tissue. The receptors come from a man between 40 and 49 years old with primary liver carcinoma and hepatitis B virus infection.

This clonotype was seen repeatedly, ten times or more. The genes are TRBV6-1 and TRBJ1-1, with D hard to call. CDR1 is MNHNS, CDR2 SASEGT, per germline. The CDR3 is 13 amino acids. Trimming cost V 6 bases and J 0 bases, with 8 bases left between them. This CDR3 is CASREILNTEAFF. The CDR3 coding sequence is TGTGCCAGCAGGGAGATCTTGAACACTGAAGCTTTCTTT.

Remarks on this clonotype: Just one base apart from a much larger clone, this may be a read error. The gene calls are TRBV5-6 and TRBJ2-1; maybe TRBD2 (7 bases). The germline V and J ends were trimmed by 4 bases and 3 bases, with 26 bases remaining between them. This CDR3 spans 19 amino acids. Germline loops: CDR1 SGHDT, CDR2 YYEEEE. The CDR3 nucleotides are TGTGCCAGCAGCCACGGGTTTTCTCGGGGGGCCCGCTTCTACAATGAGCAGTTCTTC. It is translated as CASSHGFSRGARFYNEQFF.

To note about this clonotype: The CDR3 ends on some other residue instead of the conserved phenylalanine or tryptophan, so this is likely a read error. The rearrangement joins TRBV11-2 to TRBJ2-3; 10 bases map to TRBD2. There are 17 residues in the CDR3. CDR1 and CDR2 (germline): SGHAT, FQNNGV. The chain's CDR3 is CAGSLESGRGRQDTQYL. CDR3 in DNA: TGTGCCGGCAGCTTAGAGAGCGGGAGGGGCCGTCAAGATACGCAGTATTTG.

Comments on this clonotype: The junction does not match germline at one end; this may be a read error. The chain links TRBV11-2 to TRBJ2-6; 10 bases are a match to TRBD2. The CDR3 sequence is 20 residues long. The germline V gene encodes CDR1 SGHAT and CDR2 FQNNGV. This CDR3 is CASSLDSVAGGLFGANLLTF. CDR3 DNA: TGTGCCAGCAGCTTAGATTCGGTAGCGGGAGGCCTCTTTGGGGCCAACCTCCTGACTTTC.

This chain uses TRBV11-1 with TRBJ1-2; D gene uncertain. Germline lookup yields CDR1 SGHAT and CDR2 FQDESV (reference sequence). CDR3 size: 13 residues. The germline V and J ends were trimmed by 6 bases and 2 bases, with 10 bases remaining between them. The DNA for the CDR3 is TGTGCCAGCAGTCTCTTGGGGAACTATGGCTACACCTTC. It codes for CASSLLGNYGYTF. The complete variable domain, with remaining parts taken from reference TRBV11-1 and TRBJ1-2, reads EAEVAQSPRYKITEKSQAVAFWCDPISGHATLYWYRQILGQGPELLVQFQDESVVDDSQLPKDRFSAERLKGVDSTLKIQPAELGDSAMYLCASSLLGNYGYTFGSGTRLTVV.

The table lists this clonotype with a few counts. V is TRBV28 and J is TRBJ2-5; D call uncertain. Trimming removed 5 bases from V and 1 base from J, with 5 bases in between. The CDR3 length is 12 residues. Germline values: CDR1 MDHEN, CDR2 SYDVKM. CDR3 DNA sequence: TGTGCCAGCAGTAAACCCCAAGAGACCCAGTACTTC. Amino acids: CASSKPQETQYF.

Remarks on this clonotype: The junction and the germline gene differ at one end; a read error may be behind it. This chain links TRBV6-5 with TRBJ2-3; TRBD1 agrees at 8 bases. CDR3 length: 16 residues. Germline V gene data show CDR1 as MNHEY and CDR2 as SVGAGI. CDR3 DNA: TGTGCCAACAGTTATTCAGGGGGCGATGGCAGAGATACGCAGTATTTT. It encodes CANSYSGGDGRDTQYF.

As for this clonotype: The junction differs from germline at one of its ends, possibly a read error. V and J are TRBV6-6 and TRBJ2-2; 7 bases map to TRBD2. The length of the CDR3 is 15 residues. Per the germline V gene, CDR1 is MNHNY and CDR2 is SVGAGI (reference sequence). The CDR3: CASGYVGAGSGELFF. CDR3 nucleotides: TGTGCCAGCGGTTACGTAGGAGCGGGAAGCGGGGAGCTGTTTTTT.

On this clonotype: In this CDR3 the conserved last residue, phenylalanine or tryptophan, is missing, so a read error is likely. The V gene is TRBV5-4, the J gene TRBJ2-1; unclear D gene. This CDR3 has 12 residues. Germline assignment: CDR1 SGHNT and CDR2 YYREEE (reference sequence). CDR3: CDSSVGFDEQFV. CDR3 in DNA: TGTGACAGCAGCGTAGGTTTCGATGAGCAGTTCGTC.

This clonotype showed up many times. The chain is built from TRBV12-3 or TRBV12-4 and TRBJ1-1, with 7 nucleotides matching TRBD1. Trimming removed 5 bases from V and 3 bases from J; junction bases left unmatched: 3. This CDR3 is built from 13 residues. The CDR3 sequence: CASSQQGDTEAFF. CDR3 nucleotide sequence: TGTGCCAGCAGTCAGCAGGGGGACACTGAAGCTTTCTTT.

This clonotype was found many times. The chain employs TRBV24-1 and TRBJ2-3; D is unresolved. The V end was cut by 3 bases, the J end by 1 base, with 10 bases between. The CDR3 has 15 amino acids. Germline V gives CDR1 KGHDR, CDR2 SFDVKD. Here the CDR3 DNA reads TGTGCCACCAGTGATCCCCGGCAGGGCACAGATACGCAGTATTTT. This gives the protein CATSDPRQGTDTQYF.

This clonotype counts as medium-sized. This chain links TRBV11-2 with TRBJ2-1, with D unresolved. V dropped 1 base and J dropped 7 bases, with 2 bases sitting between them. Germline V gene data show CDR1 as SGHAT and CDR2 as FQNNGV. This CDR3 comprises 11 residues. The CDR3 protein is CASSLGNEQFF. The DNA for the CDR3 is TGTGCCAGCAGCTTAGGTAATGAGCAGTTCTTC.

As regards this clonotype: A read error may explain this, as a much larger clone is one base away. The gene calls are TRBV4-1 and TRBJ2-5; D uncertain. The CDR3 is made up of 15 amino acids. Germline assignment: CDR1 MGHRA and CDR2 YSYEKL. CDR3: CTSSQVFGPSGTQYF. The DNA for the CDR3 is TGCACCAGCAGCCAAGTATTCGGCCCCTCGGGGACCCAGTACTTC.

This sequence joins TRBV29-1 and TRBJ2-1; a possible D gene is TRBD2 (6 bases). The germline V gene encodes CDR1 SQVTM and CDR2 ANQGSEA. V was pared by 7 bases and J by 0 bases, with 13 bases between. The CDR3 length is 14 residues. DNA of the CDR3: TGCAGCGCACCAACGGGACTCTCCTACAATGAGCAGTTCTTC. Protein: CSAPTGLSYNEQFF.

Details on this clonotype: This may come from a read error, since a much larger clone is one base off. The V and J genes are TRBV5-6 and TRBJ2-5; D is perhaps TRBD2 (6 bases). Germline CDR1 is SGHDT and CDR2 is YYEEEE. CDR3 length: 15 residues. CDR3 sequence reads: CASRLEGSGLGTRYF. In DNA, the CDR3 is TGTGCCAGCAGGTTGGAGGGGTCAGGTCTTGGGACCCGGTACTTC.

This clonotype has just one count. Lacking the conserved final phenylalanine or tryptophan, this CDR3 likely reflects a read error. The chain links TRBV5-1 to TRBJ2-1; tentative D call: TRBD1 (5 bases). The CDR3 has 16 amino acids. Per the germline V gene, CDR1 is SGHRS and CDR2 is YFSETQ. V lost 1 base to trimming and J lost 2 bases, with 13 bases between them. The CDR3, as DNA: TGCGCCAGCAGCTTGTTAAGAACAGGAACCTACAATGAGCAGTTCCTC. This sequence encodes CASSLLRTGTYNEQFL.

This clonotype was recorded at least ten times. V and J are TRBV6-5 and TRBJ2-6; D unclear. The CDR3 contains 15 residues. V was trimmed by 2 bases and J by 0 bases, leaving 5 bases between them. CDR1 and CDR2 (germline): MNHEY, SVGAGI. CDR3 protein: CASSYGSSGANVLTF. The CDR3 DNA is TGTGCCAGCAGTTACGGTAGCTCTGGGGCCAACGTCCTGACTTTC.

Many counts were recorded for this clonotype. The V call is TRBV6-6, the J call TRBJ2-5, with 8 bases aligning to TRBD2. Losses at the gene ends were 4 bases for V and 5 bases for J; bases not matched to a gene: 3. The V gene's germline CDR1 is MNHNY and CDR2 SVGAGI (reference sequence). This CDR3 contains 13 residues. CDR3 sequence reads: CASSLAGMETQYF. The CDR3 coding sequence is TGTGCCAGCAGTTTAGCGGGAATGGAGACCCAGTACTTC.

Comments on this clonotype: The junction differs from germline at one of its ends, possibly a read error. The V call is TRBV4-1, the J call TRBJ2-2; D might be TRBD2 (5 bases). The CDR3 loop spans 14 amino acids. Germline CDR1 MGHRA, CDR2 YSYEKL. The DNA for the CDR3 is TGCGCCGGCAGCCAAAACGGGAACACCGGAGAGCTGTTTTTT. It specifies CAGSQNGNTGELFF.

This chain joins TRBV30 and TRBJ1-3, with D possibly being TRBD1 (5 bases). Looked up from germline, CDR1 is GTSNPN and CDR2 is SVGIG (reference sequence). Trimming shortened V by 1 base and J by 3 bases, and 7 bases separated the two germline ends. This CDR3 region has 13 residues. The CDR3 protein is CAWSGGVGNTIYF. CDR3 DNA sequence: TGTGCCTGGAGTGGGGGGGTTGGAAACACCATATATTTT.

CDR3: CANSLGDRGLQETQYF. The CDR3 coding sequence is TGTGCTAACAGCTTAGGGGACAGGGGGCTGCAAGAGACCCAGTACTTC. The gene calls are TRBV7-9 and TRBJ2-5; 12 bases agree with TRBD1. The CDR3 runs 16 residues. Germline assignment: CDR1 SEHNR and CDR2 FQNEAQ (reference sequence).

The count of this clonotype is one. J is TRBJ2-5 and V is TRBV7-9, with D unresolved. From germline, CDR1 is SEHNR and CDR2 FQNEAQ (reference sequence). The CDR3 spans 14 residues. The V end was cut by 4 bases, the J end by 5 bases, with 14 bases between. The CDR3 nucleotides are TGTGCCAGCAGCTCACACCTCGGTAGGGAGACCCAGTACTTC. Protein: CASSSHLGRETQYF. Using reference TRBV7-9 and TRBJ2-5 for the parts outside the CDR3, the full variable domain is DTGVSQNPRHKITKRGQNVTFRCDPISEHNRLYWYRQTLGQGPEFLTYFQNEAQLEKSRLLSDRFSAERPKGSFSTLEIQRTEQGDSAMYLCASSSHLGRETQYFGPGTRLLVL.